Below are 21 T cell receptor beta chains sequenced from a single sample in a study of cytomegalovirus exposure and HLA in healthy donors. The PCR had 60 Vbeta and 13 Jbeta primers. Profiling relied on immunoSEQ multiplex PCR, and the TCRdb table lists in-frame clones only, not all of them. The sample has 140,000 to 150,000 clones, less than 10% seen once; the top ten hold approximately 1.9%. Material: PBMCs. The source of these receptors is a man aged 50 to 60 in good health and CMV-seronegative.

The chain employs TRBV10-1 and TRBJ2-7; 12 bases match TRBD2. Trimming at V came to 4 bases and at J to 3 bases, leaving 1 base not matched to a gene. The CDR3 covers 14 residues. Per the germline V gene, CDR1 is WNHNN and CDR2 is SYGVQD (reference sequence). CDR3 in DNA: TGCGCCAGCAGTGCTAGCGGGAGGGTCTACGAGCAGTACTTC. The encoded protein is CASSASGRVYEQYF.

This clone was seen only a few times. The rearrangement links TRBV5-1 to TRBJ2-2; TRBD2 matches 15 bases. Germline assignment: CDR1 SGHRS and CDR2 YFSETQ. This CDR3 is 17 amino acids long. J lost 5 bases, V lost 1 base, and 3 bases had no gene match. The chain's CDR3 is CASSLSGTSGGTGELFF. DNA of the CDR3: TGCGCCAGCAGCTTGAGTGGGACTAGCGGGGGGACCGGGGAGCTGTTTTTT.

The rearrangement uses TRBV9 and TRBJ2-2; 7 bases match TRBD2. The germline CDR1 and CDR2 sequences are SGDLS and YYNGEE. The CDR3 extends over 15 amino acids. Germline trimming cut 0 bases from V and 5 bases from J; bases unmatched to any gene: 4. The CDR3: CASSVDGRNTGELFF. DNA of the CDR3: TGTGCCAGCAGCGTAGACGGGAGGAATACCGGGGAGCTGTTTTTT.

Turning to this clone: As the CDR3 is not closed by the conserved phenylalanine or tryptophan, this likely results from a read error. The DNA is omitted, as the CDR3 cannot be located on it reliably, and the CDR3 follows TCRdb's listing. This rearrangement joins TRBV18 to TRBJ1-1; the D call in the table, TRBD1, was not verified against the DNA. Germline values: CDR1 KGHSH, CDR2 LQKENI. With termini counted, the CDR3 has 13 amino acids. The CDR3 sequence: CASSQYNDRGQWI.

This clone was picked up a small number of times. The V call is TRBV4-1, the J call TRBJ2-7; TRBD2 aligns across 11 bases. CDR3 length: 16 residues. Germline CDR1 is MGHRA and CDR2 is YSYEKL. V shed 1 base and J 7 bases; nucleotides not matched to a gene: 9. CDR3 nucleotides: TGCGCCAGCAGCCAAGGGGCTAGCGGGAGGTGGGAGGAGCAGTACTTC. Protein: CASSQGASGRWEEQYF.

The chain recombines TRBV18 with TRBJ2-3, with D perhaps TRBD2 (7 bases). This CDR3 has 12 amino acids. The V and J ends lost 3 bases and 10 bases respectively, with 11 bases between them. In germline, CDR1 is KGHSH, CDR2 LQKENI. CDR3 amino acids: CASSPGGLAQYF. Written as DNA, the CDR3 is TGTGCCAGCTCACCGGGGGGGCTGGCGCAGTATTTT.

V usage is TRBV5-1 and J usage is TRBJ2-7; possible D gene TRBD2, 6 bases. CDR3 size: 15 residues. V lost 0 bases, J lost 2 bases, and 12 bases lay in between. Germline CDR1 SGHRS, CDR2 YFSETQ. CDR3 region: CASSLASGPTYEQYF. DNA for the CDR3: TGCGCCAGCAGCTTGGCCAGCGGGCCCACCTACGAGCAGTACTTC.

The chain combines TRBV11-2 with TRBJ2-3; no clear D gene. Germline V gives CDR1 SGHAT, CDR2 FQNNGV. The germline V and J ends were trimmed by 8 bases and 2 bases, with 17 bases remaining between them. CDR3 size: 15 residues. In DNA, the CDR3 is TGTGCCAGCGGGCCGGCTGGCATGGTCACAGATACGCAGTATTTT. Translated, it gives CASGPAGMVTDTQYF.

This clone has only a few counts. Here the CDR3 reads CASSLVRGLRETQYF. DNA for the CDR3: TGTGCCAGCAGCTTAGTAAGGGGGCTAAGGGAGACCCAGTACTTC. This sequence joins TRBV7-6 and TRBJ2-5; the match to TRBD1 covers 7 bases. The CDR3 contains 15 residues. The germline V gene has CDR1 SGHVS and CDR2 FNYEAQ. The J segment lost 5 bases and the V segment lost 1 base, leaving 7 bases of the junction unmatched.

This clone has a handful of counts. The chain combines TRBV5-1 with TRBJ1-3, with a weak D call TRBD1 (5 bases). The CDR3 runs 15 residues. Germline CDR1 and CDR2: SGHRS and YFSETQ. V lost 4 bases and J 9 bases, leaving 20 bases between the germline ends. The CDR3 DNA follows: TGCGCCAGCAGCCCCCCGGGCCGAGACGGGGGCACCATATATTTT. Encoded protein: CASSPPGRDGGTIYF.

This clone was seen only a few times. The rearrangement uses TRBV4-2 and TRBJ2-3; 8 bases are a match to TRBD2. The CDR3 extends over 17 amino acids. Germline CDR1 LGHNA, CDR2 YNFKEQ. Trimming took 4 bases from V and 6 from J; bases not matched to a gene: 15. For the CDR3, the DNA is TGTGCCAGCAGCCGCTCCCGTGGGGCGGGAGGCGGGGATACGCAGTATTTT. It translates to CASSRSRGAGGGDTQYF.

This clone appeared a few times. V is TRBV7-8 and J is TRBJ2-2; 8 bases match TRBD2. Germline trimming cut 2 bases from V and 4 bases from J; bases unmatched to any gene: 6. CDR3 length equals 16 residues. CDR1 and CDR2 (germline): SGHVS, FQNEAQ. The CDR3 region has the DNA TGTGCCAGCAGCTTACCGGGGGGGGCGGGCACCGGGGAGCTGTTTTTT. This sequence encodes CASSLPGGAGTGELFF.

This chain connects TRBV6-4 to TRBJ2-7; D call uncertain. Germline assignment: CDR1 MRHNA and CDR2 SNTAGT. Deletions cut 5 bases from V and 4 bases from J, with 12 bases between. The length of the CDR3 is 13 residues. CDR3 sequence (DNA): TGTGCCAGCAGTCAATTCCCAGAATACGAGCAGTACTTC. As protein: CASSQFPEYEQYF.

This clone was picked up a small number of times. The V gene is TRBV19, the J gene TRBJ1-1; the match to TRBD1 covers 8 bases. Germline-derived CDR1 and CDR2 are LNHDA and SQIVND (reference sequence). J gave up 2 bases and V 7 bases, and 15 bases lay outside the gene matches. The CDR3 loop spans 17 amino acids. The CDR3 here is CASTYPWDRTLNTEAFF. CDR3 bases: TGTGCCAGTACCTACCCGTGGGACAGGACACTTAACACTGAAGCTTTCTTT. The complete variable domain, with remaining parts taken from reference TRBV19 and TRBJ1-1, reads DGGITQSPKYLFRKEGQNVTLSCEQNLNHDAMYWYRQDPGQGLRLIYYSQIVNDFQKGDIAEGYSVSREKKESFPLTVTSAQKNPTAFYLCASTYPWDRTLNTEAFFGQGTRLTVV.

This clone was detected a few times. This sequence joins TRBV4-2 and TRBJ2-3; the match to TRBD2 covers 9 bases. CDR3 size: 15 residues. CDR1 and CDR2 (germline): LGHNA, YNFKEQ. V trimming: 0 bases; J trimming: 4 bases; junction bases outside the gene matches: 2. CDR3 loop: CASSQEAGGPDTQYF. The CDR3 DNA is TGTGCCAGCAGCCAAGAAGCGGGGGGCCCAGATACGCAGTATTTT.

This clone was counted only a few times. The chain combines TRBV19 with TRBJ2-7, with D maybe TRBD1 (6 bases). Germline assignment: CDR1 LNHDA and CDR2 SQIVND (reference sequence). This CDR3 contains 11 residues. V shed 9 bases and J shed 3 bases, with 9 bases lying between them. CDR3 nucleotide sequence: TGTGCCAGCGGGACACTCTACGAGCAGTACTTC. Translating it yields CASGTLYEQYF. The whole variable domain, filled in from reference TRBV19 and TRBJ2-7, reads DGGITQSPKYLFRKEGQNVTLSCEQNLNHDAMYWYRQDPGQGLRLIYYSQIVNDFQKGDIAEGYSVSREKKESFPLTVTSAQKNPTAFYLCASGTLYEQYFGPGTRLTVT.

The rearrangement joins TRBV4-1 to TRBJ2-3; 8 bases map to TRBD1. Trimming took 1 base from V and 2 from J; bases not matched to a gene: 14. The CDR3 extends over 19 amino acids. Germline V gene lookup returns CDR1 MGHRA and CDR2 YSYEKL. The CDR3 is CASSQVFSAGGPSTDTQYF. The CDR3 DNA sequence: TGCGCCAGCAGCCAAGTTTTTTCGGCAGGGGGCCCGTCCACAGATACGCAGTATTTT.

DNA of the CDR3: TGTGCCAGCAGTTTACCGCGGACTAGCGGGGGGCGAGAGACCCAGTACTTC. Encoded protein: CASSLPRTSGGRETQYF. The J gene is TRBJ2-5, the V gene TRBV27; 14 positions agree with TRBD2. V lost 2 bases to trimming and J lost 4 bases; unmatched junction nucleotides: 6. This CDR3 has 17 residues. The V gene's germline CDR1 is MNHEY and CDR2 SMNVEV (reference sequence).

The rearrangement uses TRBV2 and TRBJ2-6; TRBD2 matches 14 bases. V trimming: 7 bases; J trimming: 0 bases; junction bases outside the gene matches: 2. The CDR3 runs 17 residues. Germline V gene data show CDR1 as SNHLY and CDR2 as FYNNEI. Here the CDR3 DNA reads TGTGCCAGCACCGGACTAGCGGGAGGCTCTGGGGCCAACGTCCTGACTTTC. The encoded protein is CASTGLAGGSGANVLTF.

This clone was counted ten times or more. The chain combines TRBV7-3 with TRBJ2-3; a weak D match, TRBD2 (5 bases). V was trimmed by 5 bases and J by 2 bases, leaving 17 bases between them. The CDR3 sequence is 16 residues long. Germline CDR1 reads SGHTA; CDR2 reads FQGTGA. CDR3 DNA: TGTGCCAGCAGCCCAAATGGCGGGCGGAACACAGATACGCAGTATTTT. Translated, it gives CASSPNGGRNTDTQYF.

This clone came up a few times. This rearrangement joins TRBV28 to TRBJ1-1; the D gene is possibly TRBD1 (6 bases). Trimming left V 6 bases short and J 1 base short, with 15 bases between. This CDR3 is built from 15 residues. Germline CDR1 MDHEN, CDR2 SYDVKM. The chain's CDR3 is CASSLGQIRNTEAFF. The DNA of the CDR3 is TGTGCCAGCAGCCTTGGACAGATACGGAACACTGAAGCTTTCTTT.